A selection of T cell receptor beta chains follows, all from one sample in a study of response to subunit inactivated influenza vaccine. TCRdb reprocessed the RT-PCR reads via MiXCR and lists one record per CDR3 protein. The table records under 550,000 distinct CDR3 sequences, approximately 7.7% of them present only once. The material was PBMCs from blood, obtained about 24 months after vaccination. The receptors originated from a man between 50 and 70 years old who received an inactivated influenza vaccine. The CDR3 runs from the conserved cysteine through the conserved F or W. D genes are given only for firm matches. Part of the rows lack a size; the others show once, few, many or a class for expanded clones.

TRBV28,TRBJ2-5,-,TRBD1,TGTGCCAGCAGTTTTAAAAGGGGGACAGGGACCCAGTACTTC,CASSFKRGTGTQYF
TRBV27,TRBJ2-5,few,-,TGTGCCAGCAGTCCGGTATCCTGGACAGCCCGTGAGACCCAGTACTTC,CASSPVSWTARETQYF
TRBV5-1,TRBJ2-1,-,-,TGCGCCAGCAGCTGGGGACATGAGCAGTTCTTC,CASSWGHEQFF
TRBV27,TRBJ2-7,few,TRBD1,TGTGCCAGCAGTTTATCGTTCGACAGGGTAGACGAGCAGTACTTC,CASSLSFDRVDEQYF
TRBV5-1,TRBJ1-2,few,-,TGCGCCAGCAGCCGGGACTTTAGGGACTATGGCTACACCTTC,CASSRDFRDYGYTF
TRBV12-3/TRBV12-4,TRBJ1-4,few,TRBD1,TGTGCCAGCAGTCCCGGACAGGGGGGGACTAATGAAAAACTGTTTTTT,CASSPGQGGTNEKLFF
TRBV9,TRBJ2-2,many,-,TGTGCCAGCAGCGAGAACACCGGGGAGCTGTTTTTT,CASSENTGELFF
TRBV11-2,TRBJ1-2,-,-,TGTGCCAGCAGCGCAGCGACGTCTGGGGGCTACACCTTC,CASSAATSGGYTF
TRBV21-1,TRBJ2-7,-,-,TGTGCCAGCAGCATACGGGATACCTCAGTGGAGCAGTACTTC,CASSIRDTSVEQYF
TRBV10-3,TRBJ2-7,many,-,TGTGCCACCGAGGAAAGACAGAGCTCCTACGAGCAGTACTTC,CATEERQSSYEQYF
TRBV29-1,TRBJ2-3,many,-,TGCAGCGTCCGAAACCCCGTCCCAGATACGCAGTATTTT,CSVRNPVPDTQYF
TRBV20-1,TRBJ2-1,-,TRBD2,TGCAGTGCTAGAGATATGGCTAGCGGGGGGGCCGTCGATGAGCAGTTCTTC,CSARDMASGGAVDEQFF
TRBV20-1,TRBJ1-5,-,-,TGCAGTGCTACCATCGGCGGGATCAATCAGCCCCAGCATTTT,CSATIGGINQPQHF
TRBV10-3,TRBJ1-1,few,-,TGTGCCATCAGTGAGCAGTACACTGAAGCTTTCTTT,CAISEQYTEAFF
TRBV20-1,TRBJ2-1,few,-,TGCAGTGCTAGGAGGGGGGGGCGATCCTACAATGAGCAGTTCTTC,CSARRGGRSYNEQFF
TRBV25-1,TRBJ1-2,many,-,TGTGCCAGCAGAGCCGGCGGTCGCAGGCTCGGGAACTATGGCTACACCTTC,CASRAGGRRLGNYGYTF
TRBV30,TRBJ1-6,many,TRBD1,TGTGCCTCCGACAGGGAGGATTCACCCCTCCACTTT,CASDREDSPLHF